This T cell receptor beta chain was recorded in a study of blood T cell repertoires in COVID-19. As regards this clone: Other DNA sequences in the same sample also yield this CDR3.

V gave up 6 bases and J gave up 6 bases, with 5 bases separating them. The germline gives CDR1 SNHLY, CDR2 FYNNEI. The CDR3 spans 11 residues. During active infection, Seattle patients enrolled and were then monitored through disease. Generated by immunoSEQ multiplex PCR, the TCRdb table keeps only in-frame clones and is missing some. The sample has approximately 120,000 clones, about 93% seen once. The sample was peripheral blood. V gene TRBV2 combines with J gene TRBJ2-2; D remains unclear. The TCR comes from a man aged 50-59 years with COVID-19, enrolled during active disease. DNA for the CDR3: TGTGCCAGCAGAGGAGCCGGGGAGCTGTTTTTT. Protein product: CASRGAGELFF.